A single T cell receptor (beta chain) is shown here with its context. Its antigen is currently unknown. TCRdb's table, derived via immunoSEQ multiplex PCR, lists solely in-frame clones and lacks some. The data contain tens of thousands of clones, around 91% of them seen just once; the ten biggest clones take up roughly 2.7%. This record belongs to a study of T cell responses to AZD1222 COVID-19 vaccine. Overall study results and limits: Donors were mostly white British, more females; clonal diversity possibly underestimated. Unmutated variant regions are reportedly the target of nearly half of TCRs that are spike-specific.

This CDR3 comprises 15 residues. Trimming cost V 3 bases and J 2 bases; bases outside gene matches: 7. Germline assignment: CDR1 MDHEN and CDR2 SYDVKM. The source material was peripheral blood, sampled 28 days after the second AZD1222 dose. The V and J genes are TRBV28 and TRBJ2-7, with 7 bases fitting TRBD1. The sequence was obtained from an adult who received the AZD1222 COVID-19 vaccine. The CDR3, as DNA: TGTGCCAGCAGTTTGACAGGGAAGACCCCCTACGAGCAGTACTTC. Translating it yields CASSLTGKTPYEQYF. The variable domain in full, completed from reference TRBV28 and TRBJ2-7, reads DVKVTQSSRYLVKRTGEKVFLECVQDMDHENMFWYRQDPGLGLRLIYFSYDVKMKEKGDIPEGYSVSREKKERFSLILESASTNQTSMYLCASSLTGKTPYEQYFGPGTRLTVT.